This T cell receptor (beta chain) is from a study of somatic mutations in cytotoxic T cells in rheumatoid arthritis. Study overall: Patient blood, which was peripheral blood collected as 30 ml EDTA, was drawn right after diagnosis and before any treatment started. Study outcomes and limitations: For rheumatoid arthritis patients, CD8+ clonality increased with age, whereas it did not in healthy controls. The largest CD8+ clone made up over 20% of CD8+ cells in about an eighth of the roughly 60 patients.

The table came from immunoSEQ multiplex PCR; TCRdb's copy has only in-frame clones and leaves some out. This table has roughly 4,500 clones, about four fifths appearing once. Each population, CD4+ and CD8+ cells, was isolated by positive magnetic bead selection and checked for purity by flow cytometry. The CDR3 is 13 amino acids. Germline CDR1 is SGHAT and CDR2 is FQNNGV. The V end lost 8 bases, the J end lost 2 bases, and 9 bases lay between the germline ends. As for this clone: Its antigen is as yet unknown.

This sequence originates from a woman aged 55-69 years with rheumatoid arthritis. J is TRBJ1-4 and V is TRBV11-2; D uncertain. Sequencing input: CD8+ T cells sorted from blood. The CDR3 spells CASGEPTNEKLFF. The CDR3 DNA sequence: TGTGCCAGCGGAGAACCGACTAATGAAAAACTGTTTTTT.